This T cell receptor (beta chain) was observed in a study of molecular identifiers for immune sequencing clone quantification (dated by TCRdb to the late 2010s). Study-wide context: For a replicate experiment, RNA from around 20,000 or 100,000 naive CD8 T cells was divided into five aliquots, of which four were sequenced. CD8 T cells were used in a methods study to benchmark molecular-identifier clustering-based TCR repertoire sequencing (MIDCIRS) and TCR RNA copy counting. Results the study describes overall, beyond this receptor: The naive libraries included spiked-in Jurkat TCR RNA (10 copies' worth), and this Jurkat TCR RNA is not part of the donor repertoire. Highly expanded clone sizes could be underestimated if identical TCR molecules share a barcode. Spiked-in Jurkat TCR RNA equivalent to a single cell was reported to be detectable even among 980,000 or so naive CD8 T cells. Modeling gave about three recovered TCR RNA copies per cell versus around 9.9 by digital PCR, implying around 33% capture efficiency. When barcode sub-clustering was left out, chimeric consensus sequences inflated TCR diversity, with chimeras reaching as high as 47%. Clones above 20 RNA copies held over 99% of molecules in CMV-specific effector cells but under 1% in naive cells.

Naive CD8 T cell libraries were made from 20,000 to 1,000,000 sorted cells using 10%, 30% or 50% of purified RNA. Naive CD8 T cells were FACS-sorted as CD8+CD4-CCR7+CD45RA+ on a BD FACSAria II into RLT Plus buffer. Detection sensitivity was tested by spiking Jurkat RNA equal to 9 to 10 TCR copies' worth into samples containing roughly 19,000-1,000,000 naive CD8 T cells. Enrichment of CD8 T cells was done with RosetteSep CD8+ T Cell Enrichment Cocktail plus Ficoll-Paque, and ACK red cell lysis came afterward. The library was made by PCR. The instrument was a NextSeq 500. Preparation of bulk TCR libraries followed a previously described approach, with the TCR primers listed in Table S5. Purification of total RNA was performed with the Qiagen AllPrep DNA/RNA kit. Before any analysis, reads coming from multiple sequencing runs of the same library were combined into one pool. The original pipeline was this. Only reads with exact TCR constant sequence were kept, trimmed to 150 nt, and grouped by their 12-nt molecular barcodes. Reads within each barcode group were sub-clustered using a 15% Levenshtein threshold, and quality-weighted consensus sequences were constructed for each RNA molecule. Non-functional sequences were filtered out, along with any lower-count sequence sitting one edit away from another sequence. Based on a fit of two negative binomial distributions, barcode sub-clusters having less than 20% of the maximum read count were discarded. The raw public data were reprocessed by TCRdb itself: fastp quality trimming at Q25, MiXCR clonotype calling, in-frame beta chains only. Each record represents a unique CDR3 protein, reported with the most common genes and DNA among its rows. TCRdb, rather than the study authors, made the V and J calls. The sample table contains approximately 630,000 distinct CDR3 sequences; only one count was recorded for less than 30% of them. Jointly, the top ten make up 0.6% to 0.9% of the sample.

Trimming takes 5 bases off V and 3 bases off J; junction bases not matched to a gene: 12. Its CDR3 holds 16 amino acids, cysteine through phenylalanine. The DNA shown is the 48-base CDR3, in frame from base 1. This clonotype was seen a few times. No antigen is known for it. Per-base quality was not reported, and no clone a single base away is much larger than it. The chain uses TRBV12-3 or TRBV12-4 and TRBJ2-7; the junction holds 8 bases that match TRBD1. Sequences were obtained from naive CD8+ T cells from blood, with Jurkat cell RNA spiked in. The sample's cell subset or site, from its label and the paper: FACS-sorted CD8+CD4-CCR7+CD45RA+ naive T cells. This TCR derives from a human donor in good health. Some libraries in this study had Jurkat cell RNA spiked in. The CDR3: CASSLGGQGGFYEQYF. Read as DNA, the sequence is TGTGCCAGCAGTCTAGGAGGACAGGGTGGTTTCTACGAGCAGTACTTC.